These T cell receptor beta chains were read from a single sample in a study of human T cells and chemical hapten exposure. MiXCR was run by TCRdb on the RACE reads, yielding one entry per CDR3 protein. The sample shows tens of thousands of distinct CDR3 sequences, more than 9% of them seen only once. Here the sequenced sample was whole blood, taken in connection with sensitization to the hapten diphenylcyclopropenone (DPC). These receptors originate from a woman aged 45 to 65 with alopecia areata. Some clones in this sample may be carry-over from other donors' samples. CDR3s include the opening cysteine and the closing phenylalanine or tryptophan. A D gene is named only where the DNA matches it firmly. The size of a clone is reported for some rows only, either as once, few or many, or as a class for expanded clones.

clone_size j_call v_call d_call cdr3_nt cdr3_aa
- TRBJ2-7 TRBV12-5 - TGTGCTAGTGGTTTGTGGCGGGACTCCTACGAGCAGTACTTC CASGLWRDSYEQYF
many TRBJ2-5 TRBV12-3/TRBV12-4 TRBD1 TGTGCCAGCAGAGTCGGGACAGGGGCAACCCAAGAAGAGACCCAGTACTTC CASRVGTGATQEETQYF
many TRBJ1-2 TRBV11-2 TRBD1 TGTGCCAGCAGCTTAGGGACAGGGTATGGCTACACCTTC CASSLGTGYGYTF
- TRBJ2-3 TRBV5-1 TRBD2 TGCGCCAGCAGCTTGAATCTAGCGGGAGGAGATACGCAGTATTTT CASSLNLAGGDTQYF
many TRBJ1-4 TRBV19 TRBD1 TGTGCCAGTAGTATCACGCCGGGACAGGGAAGTGAAAAACTGTTTTTT CASSITPGQGSEKLFF
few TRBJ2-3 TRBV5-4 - TGTGCCAGCAGCTCCCAGGGAGCTAGTACAGATACGCAGTATTTT CASSSQGASTDTQYF
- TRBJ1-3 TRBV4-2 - TGTGCCAGCAGCCAATTGCACAGGGACCTTGGAAACACCATATATTTT CASSQLHRDLGNTIYF
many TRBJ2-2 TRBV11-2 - TGTGCCAGCAGCTTACAGCCTAACACCGGGGAGCTGTTTTTT CASSLQPNTGELFF
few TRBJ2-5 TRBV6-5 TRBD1 TGTGCCAGCAGTTCTCCCGCCGACAGGGGGACGGCGACCCAGTACTTC CASSSPADRGTATQYF
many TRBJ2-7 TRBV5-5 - TGTGCCAGCAGCTTGGTGCCGGATACCTACGAGCAGTACTTC CASSLVPDTYEQYF
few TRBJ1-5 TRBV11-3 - TGTGCCAGCAGCTTAGGGAGTATGGTGAGTGGGAATAGCAATCAGCCCCAGCATTTT CASSLGSMVSGNSNQPQHF
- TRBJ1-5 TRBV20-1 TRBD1 TGCAGTGCTAGAGACCGGGACAGGGCCTTCAATCAGCCCCAGCATTTT CSARDRDRAFNQPQHF
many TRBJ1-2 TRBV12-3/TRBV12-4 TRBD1 TGTGCCAGCACCAGGGACAGCTATGGCTACACCTTC CASTRDSYGYTF
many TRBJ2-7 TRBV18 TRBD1 TGTGCCAGCTCTCTTTATGGACAGGAATACGAGCAGTACTTC CASSLYGQEYEQYF
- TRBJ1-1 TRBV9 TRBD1 TGTGCCAGCAGGGCCGGGACAGTCCCCTTGGAGGCTTTCTTT CASRAGTVPLEAFF
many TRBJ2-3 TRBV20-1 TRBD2 TGCAGTGCTCCTAAGACTAGCGGAAAGACAGATACGCAGTATTTT CSAPKTSGKTDTQYF
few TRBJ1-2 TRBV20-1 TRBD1 TGCAGTGCTAGAGTAGGGGGACAGGGCCTCTATGGCTACACCTTC CSARVGGQGLYGYTF
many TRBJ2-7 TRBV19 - TGTGCCAGTAGGGACCCGGGCACCTACGAGCAGTACTTC CASRDPGTYEQYF
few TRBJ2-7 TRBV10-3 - TGTGCCATCAGTGCCGGGGTCGCGGGCGAGCAGTACTTC CAISAGVAGEQYF
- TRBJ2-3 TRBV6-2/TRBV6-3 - TGTGCCAGCACGTGGATGGCGGCATCTGATACGCAGTATTTT CASTWMAASDTQYF
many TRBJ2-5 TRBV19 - TGTGCCAGTAGTATTTCTGGACAGCCACAAGAGACCCAGTACTTC CASSISGQPQETQYF
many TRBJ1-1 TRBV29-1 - TGCAGCGTCGTCGGAATACAGGGCTGGAGCACTGAAGCTTTCTTT CSVVGIQGWSTEAFF
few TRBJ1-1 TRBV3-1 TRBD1 TGTGCCAGCAGCCAAGATTTTTCCGGGACAGGGGGCCCTGAAGCTTTCTTT CASSQDFSGTGGPEAFF
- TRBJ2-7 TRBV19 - TGTGCCAGTAGTACCAATCAGGGTTACGAGCAGTACTTC CASSTNQGYEQYF
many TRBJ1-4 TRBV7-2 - TGTGCCAGCAGCCCGCTGGGGGTAAAACTGTTTTTT CASSPLGVKLFF
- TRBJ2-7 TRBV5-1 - TGCGCCAGCAGCTCGGACAGCACGACGAGGGACGAGCAGTACTTC CASSSDSTTRDEQYF
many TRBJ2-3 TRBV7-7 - TGTGCCAGCAGCGCTGGACATCTCACAGATACGCAGTATTTT CASSAGHLTDTQYF
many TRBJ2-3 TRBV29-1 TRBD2 TGCAGCGCGAAGGGACTAGCGGGCTCCGGCACAGATACGCAGTATTTT CSAKGLAGSGTDTQYF
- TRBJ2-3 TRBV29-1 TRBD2 TGCAGCGTTGAGACTAGCGGAGGTGGGGATACGCAGTATTTT CSVETSGGGDTQYF
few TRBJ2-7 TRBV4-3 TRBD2 TGCGCCAGCAGTAGGGAGGGAAACTCCTACGAGCAGTACTTC CASSREGNSYEQYF
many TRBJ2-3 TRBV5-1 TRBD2 TGCGCCAGCAGCCTGGGACTAGCGGGGGGCACAGATACGCAGTATTTT CASSLGLAGGTDTQYF
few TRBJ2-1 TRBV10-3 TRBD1 TGTGCCATCAGGGCCCCAGGGACAGGGAACAATGAGCAGTTCTTC CAIRAPGTGNNEQFF
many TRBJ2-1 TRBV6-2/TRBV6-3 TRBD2 TGTGCCAGCAGTTACTCGTCCCAACCCTACGCTAGCGGGGGCTCCTACAATGAGCAGTTCTTC CASSYSSQPYASGGSYNEQFF
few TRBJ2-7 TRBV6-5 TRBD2 TGTGCCAGCAGTTACTCAGCGGGGGGAACCTACGAGCAGTACTTC CASSYSAGGTYEQYF
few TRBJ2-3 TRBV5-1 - TGCGCCAGCAGCTTGGCCCCAAGGAGGGGTGGTTCCTCTAGCACAGATACGCAGTATTTT CASSLAPRRGGSSSTDTQYF
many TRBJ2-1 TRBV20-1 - TGCAGTGCTAGAGATCGAGGGACTAATGAGCAGTTCTTC CSARDRGTNEQFF
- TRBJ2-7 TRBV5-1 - TGCGCCAGCAGCTTGGTAGGTCCCAGGAATTACGAGCAGTACTTC CASSLVGPRNYEQYF
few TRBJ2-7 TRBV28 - TGTGCCAGCAGGTCAAACAACCTAGAGAGGTTC CASRSNNLERF
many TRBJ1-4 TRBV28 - TGTGCCAGCAGTTTCCAGCGAAAACTGTTTTTT CASSFQRKLFF
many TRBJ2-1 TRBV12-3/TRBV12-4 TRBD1 TGTGCCAGCAGGCGGGGACAGGGGGCCTACAATGAGCAGTTCTTC CASRRGQGAYNEQFF
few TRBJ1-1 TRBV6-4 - TGTGCCGGCAGTGCAAGAGAGATGAACACTGAAGCTTTCTTT CAGSAREMNTEAFF
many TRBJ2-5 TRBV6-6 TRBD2 TGTGCCAGCAGTTACGACGCTGCGACTAGCGGAGACCAAGAGACCCAGTACTTC CASSYDAATSGDQETQYF
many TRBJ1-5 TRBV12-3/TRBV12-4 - TGTGCCAGCAGTTTAGAAGCAGGGGGCAATCAGCCCCAGCATTTT CASSLEAGGNQPQHF
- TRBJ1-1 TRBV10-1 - TGCGCCAGCAACCGACACCCGGGACTCTTACTATATGTCGCTGAAGCTTTCTTT CASNRHPGLLLYVAEAFF
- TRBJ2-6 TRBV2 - TGTGCCAGCAGTGGTTCGAGTCGCTCTGGGGCCAACGTCCTGACTTTC CASSGSSRSGANVLTF
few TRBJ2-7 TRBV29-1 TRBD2 TGCAGCGTTGAGGCCGGGACTAGCGGGATTGGCGAGCAGTACTTC CSVEAGTSGIGEQYF
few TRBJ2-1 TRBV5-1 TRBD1 TGCGCCAGCAGCGGCAACCGGGACAGGGGATACAATGAGCAGTTCTTC CASSGNRDRGYNEQFF
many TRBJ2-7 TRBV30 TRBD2 TGTGCCTGGAGTGAGGGGACTAGCGGACCCTACGAGCAGTACTTC CAWSEGTSGPYEQYF
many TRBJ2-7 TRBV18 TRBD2 TGTGCCAGCCTAGGTCGGGCGGGAGCAGAGGAGCAGTACTTC CASLGRAGAEEQYF
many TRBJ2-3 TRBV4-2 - TGTGCCAGCAGCCAAGAGGGGACGGGCACAGATACGCAGTATTTT CASSQEGTGTDTQYF
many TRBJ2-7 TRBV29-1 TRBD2 TGCAGCGTTGTCGGGACTAGCGGGAGGCCCTACGAGCAGTACTTC CSVVGTSGRPYEQYF
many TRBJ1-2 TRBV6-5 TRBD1 TGTGCCAGCAGTCGACAGGGAAACTATGGCTACACCTTC CASSRQGNYGYTF
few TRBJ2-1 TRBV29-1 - TGCAGCGTCGTCCGGGGTCGGGGAAGCTCCTACAATGAGCAGTTCTTC CSVVRGRGSSYNEQFF